This T cell receptor (beta chain) was captured by sequencing in a study of monozygotic twins with inflammatory bowel disease. Broader study findings: The study found lower TCRbeta diversity (inverse Simpson) in IBD patients than in healthy co-twins. Differences in immunosuppressive treatment may have been a source of added variability in patient repertoires.

Eight separate reactions per sample served to make cDNA. The authors ran two nested PCRs of about 17 and 10 cycles on TCRalpha and TCRbeta cDNA. TCRdb re-analyzed the 5' RACE reads; it lists each CDR3 protein once, without DNA. This sample contains approximately 400,000 distinct CDR3 sequences. The CDR3 is 15 amino acids. The germline gives CDR1 MGHDK, CDR2 SYGVNS. On this clonotype: Its matching antigen is unknown.

The sample consisted of blood. The V gene is TRBV25-1, the J gene TRBJ1-3. This receptor was identified in a human donor with ulcerative colitis or Crohn's disease, or a healthy co-twin of an affected twin (not recorded which). CDR3: CASSDPTLSGNTIYF. Combining the CDR3 with reference TRBV25-1 and TRBJ1-3 gives the whole variable domain EADIYQTPRYLVIGTGKKITLECSQTMGHDKMYWYQQDPGMELHLIHYSYGVNSTEKGDLSSESTVSRIRTEHFPLTLESARPSHTSQYLCASSDPTLSGNTIYFGEGSWLTVV.